Each of the 30 T cell receptor beta chains below was sequenced from the same sample in a study of cytomegalovirus exposure and HLA in healthy donors. Use of 60 Vbeta and 13 Jbeta primers characterized the PCR. Profiling relied on immunoSEQ multiplex PCR, and the TCRdb table lists in-frame clones only, not all of them. The table has around 90,000 clones, roughly 60% seen once. The sample comprised PBMCs. The origin of the receptors is a woman aged 45-65 years in good health and CMV-seropositive.

The chain joins TRBV29-1 to TRBJ2-1; TRBD2 matches at 9 bases. The CDR3 is 15 amino acids. The ends lost 3 bases at V and 5 bases at J; junction bases unmatched: 8. The V gene's germline CDR1 is SQVTM and CDR2 ANQGSEA. The CDR3 loop is CSVESRASGDNEQFF. For the CDR3, the DNA is TGCAGCGTTGAGTCTAGGGCTAGCGGGGACAATGAGCAGTTCTTC.

The chain uses TRBV6-5 and TRBJ2-2; weak D call: TRBD1 (5 bases). Trimming took 7 bases from V and 5 from J, leaving 8 bases between them. The CDR3 has 12 residues. Germline CDR1 is MNHEY and CDR2 is SVGAGI. CDR3 protein: CASTGWTGELFF. The DNA of the CDR3 is TGTGCCAGCACAGGGTGGACCGGGGAGCTGTTTTTT.

The CDR3 region has the DNA TGTGCCAGCAGCGAGGGACAGGCAGAGACCCAGTACTTC. As protein: CASSEGQAETQYF. The rearrangement joins TRBV7-2 to TRBJ2-5; 8 nucleotides align to TRBD1. Trimming removed 5 bases from V and 4 bases from J; junction bases left unmatched: 3. The CDR3 extends over 13 amino acids. Per germline, CDR1 SGHTA and CDR2 FQGNSA.

The chain combines TRBV19 with TRBJ2-2; 8 positions match TRBD1. Looked up from germline, CDR1 is LNHDA and CDR2 is SQIVND (reference sequence). The CDR3 loop spans 16 amino acids. With 7 bases clipped from V and 3 bases from J, the junction kept 10 bases outside the gene matches. The CDR3 is CASTERGTGDTGELFF. CDR3 nucleotides: TGTGCCAGTACCGAAAGGGGGACAGGAGACACCGGGGAGCTGTTTTTT.

The V gene is TRBV7-6, the J gene TRBJ2-1; 11 bases map to TRBD2. The CDR3 covers 15 residues. Germline assignment: CDR1 SGHVS and CDR2 FNYEAQ. The trim removed 1 base at V and 5 bases at J, leaving 1 base unmatched. The CDR3 DNA follows: TGTGCCAGCAGCTTAGGACTAGCGGGGAACAATGAGCAGTTCTTC. Its translation: CASSLGLAGNNEQFF.

This sequence joins TRBV5-1 and TRBJ2-2, with TRBD2 matching 10 bases. This CDR3 comprises 17 residues. Germline CDR1 reads SGHRS; CDR2 reads YFSETQ. V lost 4 bases and J lost 3; bases outside the gene matches: 9. CDR3 coding DNA: TGCGCCAGCAGCCATTTAAGCGGGGGGGCGGACACCGGGGAGCTGTTTTTT. It codes for CASSHLSGGADTGELFF.

This clone was seen only a few times. This chain joins TRBV13 and TRBJ2-1; 7 bases fit TRBD1. The CDR3 has 15 amino acids. Germline V gene data show CDR1 as PRHDT and CDR2 as FYEKMQ (reference sequence). J lost 2 bases, V lost 6 bases, and 7 bases had no gene match. The CDR3 loop reads CASRHTGAAYNEQFF. The CDR3 DNA sequence: TGTGCCAGCAGGCATACAGGGGCTGCCTACAATGAGCAGTTCTTC.

This clone was recorded a few times. The V and J genes are TRBV19 and TRBJ1-1; weak D call: TRBD1 (6 bases). CDR1 is LNHDA and CDR2 is SQIVND in the germline V gene (reference sequence). V was shortened by 6 bases and J by 0 bases, with 11 bases between the two germline ends. The CDR3 totals 14 residues. The CDR3 nucleotides read TGTGCCAGTAGCTTGACAGGCTTGAACACTGAAGCTTTCTTT. Protein: CASSLTGLNTEAFF.

This clone showed up just a few times. This sequence joins TRBV7-9 and TRBJ2-5; no reliable D call. Germline CDR1 is SEHNR and CDR2 is FQNEAQ (reference sequence). Trimming took 2 bases from V and 3 from J, leaving 4 bases between them. The length of the CDR3 is 12 residues. The chain's CDR3 is CASSLPEETQYF. Written as DNA, the CDR3 is TGTGCCAGCAGCTTACCAGAAGAGACCCAGTACTTC.

The rearrangement uses TRBV4-1 and TRBJ1-5; D is possibly TRBD1 (5 bases). The CDR3 extends over 14 amino acids. V dropped 1 base and J dropped 11 bases, with 15 bases sitting between them. CDR1 is MGHRA, CDR2 YSYEKL, per germline. The CDR3 spells CASSQVGGEESQHF. Written as DNA, the CDR3 is TGCGCCAGCAGCCAAGTGGGGGGAGAGGAGTCCCAGCATTTT.

The chain is built from TRBV28 and TRBJ2-1; unclear D gene. This CDR3 is 13 amino acids long. V dropped 5 bases and J dropped 2 bases, with 7 bases sitting between them. In germline, CDR1 is MDHEN, CDR2 SYDVKM. CDR3 sequence reads: CASSTDTYNEQFF. The DNA of the CDR3 is TGTGCCAGCAGTACAGACACCTACAATGAGCAGTTCTTC.

This chain uses TRBV29-1 with TRBJ1-1; possible D gene TRBD1, 6 bases. Looked up from germline, CDR1 is SQVTM and CDR2 is ANQGSEA. Trimming cost V 3 bases and J 4 bases, with 18 bases left between them. The CDR3 covers 15 residues. The chain's CDR3 is CSVEGTGPSVTEAFF. DNA for the CDR3: TGCAGCGTTGAGGGAACAGGGCCGTCGGTCACTGAAGCTTTCTTT.

The gene calls are TRBV5-1 and TRBJ2-1, with D perhaps matching TRBD2 (6 bases). Looked up from germline, CDR1 is SGHRS and CDR2 is YFSETQ. The CDR3 contains 15 residues. The ends were cut back, 0 bases at V and 2 bases at J, with 9 bases in the middle. CDR3 nucleotide sequence: TGCGCCAGCAGCTTGGGACTAGAACCCTACAATGAGCAGTTCTTC. This codes for CASSLGLEPYNEQFF.

This chain joins TRBV2 and TRBJ2-2; 8 bases fit TRBD1. This CDR3 is built from 14 residues. Trimming removed 6 bases from V and 3 bases from J; junction bases left unmatched: 3. In germline, CDR1 is SNHLY, CDR2 FYNNEI. The CDR3 DNA reads TGTGCCAGCAGGGACAGGGCTGACACCGGGGAGCTGTTTTTT. Its protein is CASRDRADTGELFF.

This clone was seen more than once but under ten times. This chain connects TRBV9 to TRBJ2-3; 7 bases are shared with TRBD2. This CDR3 region has 15 residues. The V gene's germline CDR1 is SGDLS and CDR2 YYNGEE. V gave up 1 base and J gave up 0 bases; unmatched junction bases: 2. This CDR3 reads CASSVLAASTDTQYF. The CDR3 DNA reads as TGTGCCAGCAGCGTACTAGCGGCTAGCACAGATACGCAGTATTTT.

The rearrangement joins TRBV5-1 to TRBJ2-5; a possible D gene is TRBD2 (6 bases). Germline V gene lookup returns CDR1 SGHRS and CDR2 YFSETQ. The CDR3 is 14 residues long. Trimming removed 0 bases at V and 5 bases at J, with 11 bases between. In nucleotides, the CDR3 is TGCGCCAGCAGCTTGGGGTTCGGGGGTGAGACCCAGTACTTC. It codes for CASSLGFGGETQYF.

A word on this clone: Other DNA sequences in the same sample also yield this CDR3. V and J are TRBV28 and TRBJ2-1; 8 bases fit TRBD1. Germline CDR1 reads MDHEN; CDR2 reads SYDVKM. This CDR3 has 15 residues. V was pared by 2 bases and J by 4 bases, with 4 bases of the junction left unmatched. The CDR3 spells CASSLMDRAYNEQFF. The CDR3 region has the DNA TGTGCCAGCAGTTTAATGGACAGGGCATACAATGAGCAGTTCTTC.

The chain recombines TRBV5-4 with TRBJ1-2; 10 bases map to TRBD1. The CDR3 is 15 amino acids. V trimming: 0 bases; J trimming: 4 bases; junction bases outside the gene matches: 3. Germline V gene lookup returns CDR1 SGHNT and CDR2 YYREEE (reference sequence). CDR3 region: CASSLEGQGFYGYTF. DNA of the CDR3: TGTGCCAGCAGCTTGGAGGGACAGGGGTTCTATGGCTACACCTTC.

This rearrangement joins TRBV14 to TRBJ1-2, with D unresolved. Trimming stripped 1 base from V and 9 bases from J, with 15 bases between. The CDR3 extends over 14 amino acids. Germline CDR1 is SGHDN and CDR2 is FVKESK. CDR3 residues: CASSQVDTEPRYTF. The CDR3 DNA reads TGTGCCAGCAGCCAAGTAGACACAGAGCCTCGCTACACCTTC.

The genes are TRBV4-1 and TRBJ2-7; perhaps TRBD1 as D (5 bases). Germline lookup yields CDR1 MGHRA and CDR2 YSYEKL. The CDR3 is made up of 15 amino acids. Trimming removed 0 bases from V and 2 bases from J, with 11 bases in between. This chain's CDR3 is CASSQEEGEPYEQYF. CDR3 nucleotide sequence: TGCGCCAGCAGCCAAGAGGAAGGGGAACCCTACGAGCAGTACTTC.

This chain connects TRBV11-2 to TRBJ1-5; D is ambiguous. Germline V gives CDR1 SGHAT, CDR2 FQNNGV. The V end was cut by 0 bases, the J end by 0 bases, with 6 bases between. The CDR3 has 15 residues. The CDR3 coding sequence is TGTGCCAGCAGCTTAGAGATGGCTAGCAATCAGCCCCAGCATTTT. Translating it yields CASSLEMASNQPQHF.

This chain joins TRBV5-6 and TRBJ2-7, with 9 bases that match TRBD2. The length of the CDR3 is 15 residues. The V and J ends lost 4 bases and 7 bases, in that order; junction bases with no gene match: 12. In germline, CDR1 is SGHDT, CDR2 YYEEEE. The DNA of the CDR3 is TGTGCCAGCAGCACCCTAGGCGGGAGGGATTCTGAGCAGTACTTC. It translates to CASSTLGGRDSEQYF.

This chain links TRBV27 with TRBJ1-5; TRBD1 is a possible D gene (5 bases). Trimming removed 4 bases at V and 5 bases at J, with 15 bases between. CDR1 is MNHEY, CDR2 SMNVEV, per germline (reference sequence). CDR3 length equals 15 residues. CDR3 nucleotides: TGTGCCAGCAGTTCGGGACCGCGGGGTGATCAGCCCCAGCATTTT. Translation gives CASSSGPRGDQPQHF.

V gene TRBV5-1 combines with J gene TRBJ2-1; the match to TRBD2 covers 7 bases. Germline CDR1 and CDR2: SGHRS and YFSETQ. The CDR3 is 13 residues long. J was trimmed by 13 bases and V by 0 bases; bases with no gene match: 7. The CDR3 sequence is CASSLGLALGQFF. The CDR3 DNA sequence: TGCGCCAGCAGCTTGGGACTAGCCCTTGGACAGTTCTTC.

This chain uses TRBV6-1 with TRBJ1-3; no clear D. Per germline, CDR1 MNHNS and CDR2 SASEGT. The CDR3 has 14 residues. V was pared by 10 bases and J by 0 bases, with 13 bases between. The CDR3 spells CAIRGSNSGNTIYF. CDR3 DNA: TGTGCCATCCGGGGTAGCAACTCTGGAAACACCATATATTTT.

CDR3 amino acids: CASSQGGSRYEQYF. The CDR3 DNA sequence: TGCGCCAGCAGCCAAGGGGGCTCTCGGTACGAGCAGTACTTC. This sequence joins TRBV5-1 and TRBJ2-7, with 7 bases that match TRBD1. Unmatched junction bases numbered 8, after V lost 4 bases and J lost 4 bases. CDR3 length: 14 amino acids. Germline loops: CDR1 SGHRS, CDR2 YFSETQ.

The genes are TRBV15 and TRBJ2-5; 15 bases are a match to TRBD2. J lost 5 bases, V lost 4 bases, and 8 bases had no gene match. The germline V gene encodes CDR1 LNHNV and CDR2 YYDKDF (reference sequence). CDR3 length: 17 residues. CDR3 coding DNA: TGTGCCACCAGCACCGGACTAGCGGGGGGGCCGGGGGAGACCCAGTACTTC. The encoded protein is CATSTGLAGGPGETQYF.

This clone was seen more than once but under ten times. V usage is TRBV5-6 and J usage is TRBJ2-7, with unresolved D. The CDR3 is made up of 10 amino acids. Trimming removed 8 bases at V and 4 bases at J, with 7 bases between. Looked up from germline, CDR1 is SGHDT and CDR2 is YYEEEE. CDR3: CASRWYEQYF. In nucleotides, the CDR3 is TGTGCCAGTCGGTGGTACGAGCAGTACTTC.

This chain connects TRBV27 to TRBJ2-5, with 7 bases lining up with TRBD1. The CDR3 sequence is 14 residues long. Germline CDR1 MNHEY, CDR2 SMNVEV (reference sequence). The trim removed 5 bases at V and 2 bases at J, leaving 5 bases unmatched. CDR3 bases: TGTGCCAGCAGTCCGCTGGACAGGCAAGAGACCCAGTACTTC. As protein: CASSPLDRQETQYF.

The chain carries TRBV15 and TRBJ1-4; D ambiguous. CDR1 and CDR2 (germline): LNHNV, YYDKDF (reference sequence). CDR3 length equals 16 residues. V lost 0 bases to trimming and J lost 0 bases, with 8 bases between them. CDR3 in DNA: TGTGCCACCAGCAGAGATCTAGGAGCAACTAATGAAAAACTGTTTTTT. Encoded protein: CATSRDLGATNEKLFF.